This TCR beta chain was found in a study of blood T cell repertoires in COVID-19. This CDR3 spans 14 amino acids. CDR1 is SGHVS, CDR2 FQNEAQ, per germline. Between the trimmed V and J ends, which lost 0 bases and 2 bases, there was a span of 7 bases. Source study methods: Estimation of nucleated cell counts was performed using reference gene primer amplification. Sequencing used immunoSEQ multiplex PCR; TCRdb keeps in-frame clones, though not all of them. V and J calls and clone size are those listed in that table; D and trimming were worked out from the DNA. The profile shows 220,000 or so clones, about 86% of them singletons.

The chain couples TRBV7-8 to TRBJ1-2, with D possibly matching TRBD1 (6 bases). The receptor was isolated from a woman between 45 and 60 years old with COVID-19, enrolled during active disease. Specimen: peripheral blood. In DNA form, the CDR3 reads TGTGCCAGCAGCTTAGCCACAGGGAACTATGGCTACACCTTC. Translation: CASSLATGNYGYTF.